This section outlines one TCR beta chain sequence together with its context. What it binds is not known. This sample was taken from a study of cytomegalovirus exposure and HLA in healthy donors. Findings of the study overall: Association of a missense DCLRE1C variant with TCR beta V- and J-gene trimming was reported in a later analysis.

13 Jbeta primers and 60 Vbeta primers were used for the PCR. Measured with immunoSEQ multiplex PCR; TCRdb has only the in-frame clones, and not every one. The table lists 170,000 or so clones, more than 65% of them singletons. Sequenced material: PBMCs. The source is a woman between 25 and 40 years old in good health and CMV-seronegative.

CDR3 in DNA: TGTGCCAGCAGCTTGGCCGGAGGAAATAGCAATCAGCCCCAGCATTTT. Amino acid sequence: CASSLAGGNSNQPQHF. V and J are TRBV5-8 and TRBJ1-5; D unclear. The CDR3 extends over 16 amino acids. From germline, CDR1 is SGHTS and CDR2 YDEGEE. The V gene lost 0 bases and the J gene lost 0 bases, with 10 bases spanning the gap.